Each of the 11 T cell receptor beta chains below was sequenced from the same sample in a study of Tregs in tolerant kidney transplant recipients. Profiling relied on immunoSEQ multiplex PCR, and the TCRdb table lists in-frame clones only, not all of them. The table has 35,000 to 50,000 clones, around 95% seen once. Antigen specificity for these receptors is unknown. Material: Tregs from blood cultured with allogeneic cells. These receptors all come from a human donor in good health.

This clone was observed once. V is TRBV6-7 and J is TRBJ2-1, with 9 bases fitting TRBD2. TRBV6-7 is an ORF for which the function is uncertain. The CDR3 covers 15 residues. V shed 2 bases, J shed 9 bases, and the junction held 8 bases outside the gene matches. The CDR3 DNA is TGTGCCAGCAGTTACGGTGGCGGGGGGGCTTTTGAGCAGTTCTTC. Translating gives CASSYGGGGAFEQFF.

The genes are TRBV5-1 and TRBJ1-3, with unresolved D. The CDR3 length is 17 residues. The V end was cut by 4 bases, the J end by 2 bases, with 19 bases between. Germline CDR1 reads SGHRS; CDR2 reads YFSETQ. CDR3 bases: TGCGCCAGCAGCGGTTTACCCGGGCCCACTCCTGGAAACACCATATATTTT. Translating gives CASSGLPGPTPGNTIYF.

This clone was counted a single time. The chain has TRBV5-4 and TRBJ2-7; possibly TRBD1 or TRBD2 for D (5 bases each). This CDR3 has 12 amino acids. V gave up 3 bases and J gave up 6 bases, with 10 bases separating them. The germline gives CDR1 SGHNT, CDR2 YYREEE (reference sequence). The CDR3, as DNA: TGTGCCAGCAGCTGGGACCGCGGCGAGCAGTACTTC. This encodes CASSWDRGEQYF.

The rearrangement uses TRBV6-5 and TRBJ2-7; tentatively, D is TRBD1 (5 bases). Germline V lookup: CDR1 MNHEY, CDR2 SVGAGI. This CDR3 region has 15 residues. Trimming stripped 6 bases from V and 2 bases from J, with 17 bases between. CDR3 DNA sequence: TGTGCCAGCAGGCCTCCCGTAGACAGTCCCTACGAGCAGTACTTC. Amino acid sequence: CASRPPVDSPYEQYF.

The V call is TRBV7-2, the J call TRBJ1-1; D ambiguous. Trimming shortened V by 1 base and J by 1 base, and 10 bases separated the two germline ends. This CDR3 contains 15 residues. Germline V gene sequence: CDR1 SGHTA, CDR2 FQGNSA. The CDR3 DNA follows: TGTGCCAGCAGCTTAGTCAAAAGGAGGAACACTGAAGCTTTCTTT. Its protein product is CASSLVKRRNTEAFF.

The chain recombines TRBV19 with TRBJ1-2; D unresolved. V was shortened by 1 base and J by 4 bases, with 4 bases between the two germline ends. Germline V gene lookup returns CDR1 LNHDA and CDR2 SQIVND (reference sequence). This CDR3 comprises 12 residues. DNA of the CDR3: TGTGCCAGTAGTATAGTGGGCTATGGCTACACCTTC. Translated, it gives CASSIVGYGYTF.

This chain joins TRBV12-5 and TRBJ2-6; D uncertain. The V gene lost 8 bases and the J gene lost 0 bases, with 20 bases spanning the gap. Looked up from germline, CDR1 is LGHNT and CDR2 is FRNRAP. The CDR3 runs to 18 residues. CDR3 in amino acids: CASYGLGYRLSGANVLTF. CDR3 coding DNA: TGTGCTAGTTACGGCCTAGGCTACCGTCTCTCTGGGGCCAACGTCCTGACTTTC.

V gene TRBV7-8 combines with J gene TRBJ1-5; D is ambiguous. There are 16 residues in the CDR3. V lost 0 bases and J 0 bases, leaving 9 bases between the germline ends. From germline, CDR1 is SGHVS and CDR2 FQNEAQ. Here the CDR3 DNA reads TGTGCCAGCAGCTTAGCGCCGGGGAATAGCAATCAGCCCCAGCATTTT. Translating it yields CASSLAPGNSNQPQHF.

The chain joins TRBV5-4 to TRBJ1-2; D uncertain. CDR3 length: 14 residues. Germline V lookup: CDR1 SGHNT, CDR2 YYREEE (reference sequence). V was shortened by 3 bases and J by 5 bases, with 14 bases between the two germline ends. The CDR3 loop is CASSYKDPRYGYTF. Here the CDR3 DNA reads TGTGCCAGCAGCTATAAGGATCCAAGATATGGCTACACCTTC. Drawing the rest from reference TRBV5-4 and TRBJ1-2, the complete variable domain is ETGVTQSPTHLIKTRGQQVTLRCSSQSGHNTVSWYQQALGQGPQFIFQYYREEENGRGNFPPRFSGLQFPNYSSELNVNALELDDSALYLCASSYKDPRYGYTFGSGTRLTVV.

This clone is a singleton in its sample. This chain connects TRBV29-1 to TRBJ2-3, with D possibly being TRBD1 or TRBD2 (6 bases each). The CDR3 is made up of 12 amino acids. Trimming took off 7 bases at V and 5 bases at J, with 13 bases between the two ends. The germline V gene has CDR1 SQVTM and CDR2 ANQGSEA. The CDR3 coding sequence is TGCAGCGCCGAAGGGGGAGGAGATACGCAGTATTTT. Translating gives CSAEGGGDTQYF.

This sequence joins TRBV7-9 and TRBJ2-2; possibly TRBD2 for D (6 bases). V shed 5 bases and J shed 3 bases, with 10 bases lying between them. The germline V gene encodes CDR1 SEHNR and CDR2 FQNEAQ (reference sequence). CDR3 length: 14 amino acids. The CDR3 spells CASSRGTYTGELFF. The CDR3 nucleotides read TGTGCCAGCAGCCGCGGGACTTACACCGGGGAGCTGTTTTTT.